The T cell receptor (beta chain) described here comes from a study of shared T cell receptors in the human thymus. This clone turned up a few times. Method: immunoSEQ multiplex PCR; TCRdb's copy keeps in-frame clones and lacks some. The sample includes about 540,000 clones, about 80% of them seen just once. V was clipped by 2 bases and J by 8 bases, with 12 bases between them. Germline V gene sequence: CDR1 MDHEN, CDR2 SYDVKM. This CDR3 spans 14 amino acids. This same sample was also taken into another study, of human thymus T cells. Turning to that study: Corrective heart surgery yielded resections, and these provided the thymus tissue. Both thymic and peripheral blood repertoires showed apparently biased V and J usage. Unrelated people showed highly overlapping thymic repertoires, related research reported.

The sample consisted of thymocytes. The sequence came from a boy under two years old with a congenital heart defect. V gene TRBV28 combines with J gene TRBJ1-4, with TRBD1 as a possible D gene (6 bases). The CDR3 bases are TGTGCCAGCAGTTTAAGGGGGAGGGGAGAAAAACTGTTTTTT. Its translation: CASSLRGRGEKLFF.